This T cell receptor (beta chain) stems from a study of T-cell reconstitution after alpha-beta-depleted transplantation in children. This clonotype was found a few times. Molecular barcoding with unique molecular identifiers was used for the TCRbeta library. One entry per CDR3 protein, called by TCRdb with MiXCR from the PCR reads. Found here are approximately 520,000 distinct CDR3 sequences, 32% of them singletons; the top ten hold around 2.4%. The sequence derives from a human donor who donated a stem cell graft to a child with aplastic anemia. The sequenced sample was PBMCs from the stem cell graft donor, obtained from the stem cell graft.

The CDR3 spells CASSGTGRGSPLHF. The CDR3 nucleotides read TGTGCCAGCAGCGGGACAGGGAGAGGTTCACCCCTCCACTTT. The chain is built from TRBV12-3 or TRBV12-4 and TRBJ1-6; TRBD1 aligns across 9 bases. The CDR3 covers 14 residues. With V trimmed by 6 bases and J by 9 bases, 6 bases remained unmatched.